These 21 T cell receptor beta chains originate from one sample sequenced in a study of regulatory dendritic cells for organ transplantation. CFSE-labeled sorted T cells met regulatory or mature dendritic cells for four to five days. Profiling relied on immunoSEQ multiplex PCR, and the TCRdb table lists in-frame clones only, not all of them. In the table there are about 4,000 clones, 60% of which are singletons. For these receptors, no antigen is known. The specimen sequenced was memory CD8+ T cells from blood cultured with regulatory dendritic cells. The subset here: CD45RO+ memory T cells. The receptors here all came from a human donor in good health.

This clone was counted between two and nine times. This sequence joins TRBV5-4 and TRBJ2-7, with TRBD1 as a possible D gene (6 bases). The CDR3 has 13 amino acids. V was shortened by 2 bases and J by 5 bases, with 11 bases between the two germline ends. Germline values: CDR1 SGHNT, CDR2 YYREEE (reference sequence). CDR3 region: CASSFTPGDEQYF. CDR3 sequence (DNA): TGTGCCAGCAGCTTCACTCCAGGGGACGAGCAGTACTTC.

The V gene is TRBV11-3, the J gene TRBJ2-3; D ambiguous. CDR1 SGHNT and CDR2 YENEEA come from the germline V gene. V was trimmed by 3 bases and J by 2 bases, leaving 6 bases between them. The CDR3 extends over 13 amino acids. Here the CDR3 DNA reads TGTGCCAGCAGCTTTTCCCACACAGATACGCAGTATTTT. Translated, it gives CASSFSHTDTQYF.

This clone was observed a few times. This rearrangement joins TRBV7-2 to TRBJ1-6, with D unresolved. Germline-derived CDR1 and CDR2 are SGHTA and FQGNSA. Trimming removed 5 bases from V and 0 bases from J, with 14 bases in between. The CDR3 spans 17 residues. This CDR3 reads CASSISPPSSYNSPLHF. As DNA, the CDR3 is TGTGCCAGCAGCATCTCCCCACCGAGCTCCTATAATTCACCCCTCCACTTT.

This chain uses TRBV4-2 with TRBJ2-3, with 8 bases fitting TRBD2. In germline, CDR1 is LGHNA, CDR2 YNFKEQ. The V and J ends lost 0 bases and 4 bases, in that order; junction bases with no gene match: 3. The CDR3 is 15 residues long. The CDR3 sequence: CASSQDKRGSDTQYF. In DNA form, the CDR3 reads TGTGCCAGCAGCCAAGATAAGCGGGGGTCAGATACGCAGTATTTT.

The count of this clone is one. The chain employs TRBV1 and TRBJ2-5; the table's TRBD2 call for D was not verified on the DNA. TRBV1 is reported as a pseudogene. CDR3 size: 14 residues. The CDR3 nucleotides are TGCACCAGCGCCGGGCAAGGCGGGGGAGAGACCCAGTACTTC. Amino acid sequence: CTSAGQGGGETQYF.

The J gene is TRBJ2-5, the V gene TRBV4-1, with 7 bases that match TRBD2. CDR3 length: 16 amino acids. J was trimmed by 2 bases and V by 4 bases; bases with no gene match: 10. Germline loops: CDR1 MGHRA, CDR2 YSYEKL. The CDR3 here is CASSPLGGGSQETQYF. DNA of the CDR3: TGCGCCAGCAGCCCCCTCGGGGGAGGGAGTCAAGAGACCCAGTACTTC.

V usage is TRBV7-6 and J usage is TRBJ2-1; TRBD2 agrees at 8 bases. Unmatched junction bases numbered 16, after V lost 5 bases and J lost 7 bases. CDR1 and CDR2 from the germline V gene are SGHVS and FNYEAQ. This CDR3 is 17 amino acids long. The CDR3 protein is CASSLDPGTSGGNEQFF. CDR3 sequence (DNA): TGTGCCAGCAGCCTCGATCCCGGGACTAGTGGTGGTAATGAGCAGTTCTTC. The full variable domain, completed using reference TRBV7-6 and TRBJ2-1, is GAGVSQSPRYKVTKRGQDVALRCDPISGHVSLYWYRQALGQGPEFLTYFNYEAQQDKSGLPNDRFSAERPEGSISTLTIQRTEQRDSAMYRCASSLDPGTSGGNEQFFGPGTRLTVL.

A single count supports this clone. The V gene is TRBV7-9, the J gene TRBJ2-2; 12 bases match TRBD1. Germline CDR1 is SEHNR and CDR2 is FQNEAQ (reference sequence). V lost 1 base, J lost 7 bases, and 4 bases stayed unmatched. The CDR3 spans 16 residues. CDR3 in DNA: TGTGCCAGCAGCTTAGAGGGACAGGGGGCCGGCGGGGAGCTGTTTTTT. Amino acid sequence: CASSLEGQGAGGELFF.

Only a few counts were recorded for this clone. This chain links TRBV6-6 with TRBJ2-7, with a possible D match to TRBD1 (5 bases). In germline, CDR1 is MNHNY, CDR2 SVGAGI (reference sequence). CDR3 length equals 12 residues. Trimming removed 6 bases from V and 4 bases from J, with 10 bases in between. DNA of the CDR3: TGTGCCAGCAGGTCTGGGGCTTACGAGCAGTACTTC. This encodes CASRSGAYEQYF.

The rearrangement uses TRBV6-5 and TRBJ2-1, with TRBD2 identical over 10 bases. The CDR3 contains 13 residues. From germline, CDR1 is MNHEY and CDR2 SVGAGI. J gave up 9 bases and V 4 bases, and 3 bases lay outside the gene matches. The CDR3 protein is CASSLTSGVEQFF. In nucleotides, the CDR3 is TGTGCCAGCAGTTTAACTAGCGGGGTTGAGCAGTTCTTC.

As concerns this clone: Given a far larger clone just one base away, this is likely a sequencing read error. The CDR3 nucleotides are TGTGCCAGCAGCCAAGAAGACAGGGTGAGGGAGACCCAGTACTTC. Amino acid sequence: CASSQEDRVRETQYF. V gene TRBV11-2 combines with J gene TRBJ2-5, with 7 bases matching TRBD1. J gave up 5 bases and V 5 bases, and 11 bases lay outside the gene matches. This CDR3 is 15 amino acids long. The V gene's germline CDR1 is SGHAT and CDR2 FQNNGV.

The V gene is TRBV6-1, the J gene TRBJ2-3, with D possibly being TRBD2 (5 bases). The CDR3 is made up of 16 amino acids. V lost 2 bases to trimming and J lost 4 bases, with 16 bases between them. Germline V lookup: CDR1 MNHNS, CDR2 SASEGT. The CDR3 is CASSEYQYSRADTQYF. The CDR3, as DNA: TGTGCCAGCAGTGAATATCAGTACTCGAGGGCAGATACGCAGTATTTT.

A single count supports this clone. J is TRBJ1-2 and V is TRBV4-3; D might be TRBD1 (6 bases). V dropped 0 bases and J dropped 5 bases, with 22 bases sitting between them. In germline, CDR1 is LGHNA, CDR2 YSLEER. The CDR3 length is 18 residues. CDR3 nucleotides: TGCGCCAGCAGCCAAGATCGGGCAGGGGAAACGTCTGGGTATGGCTACACCTTC. Amino acid sequence: CASSQDRAGETSGYGYTF.

In its sample, this clone was seen once. The chain combines TRBV11-2 with TRBJ1-5; D not resolved. This CDR3 contains 13 residues. The germline V and J ends were trimmed by 0 bases and 6 bases, with 6 bases remaining between them. CDR1 is SGHAT and CDR2 is FQNNGV in the germline V gene. CDR3 sequence reads: CASSLELGQPQHF. CDR3 sequence (DNA): TGTGCCAGCAGCTTAGAACTTGGTCAGCCCCAGCATTTT.

V and J are TRBV5-1 and TRBJ2-1, with 8 nucleotides matching TRBD2. Germline CDR1 is SGHRS and CDR2 is YFSETQ. V was pared by 0 bases and J by 10 bases, with 9 bases of the junction left unmatched. The CDR3 covers 15 residues. CDR3 amino acids: CASSLGRGGWDEQFF. CDR3 sequence (DNA): TGCGCCAGCAGCTTGGGTCGGGGGGGCTGGGACGAGCAGTTCTTC.

The V and J genes are TRBV4-1 and TRBJ2-1, with 14 bases fitting TRBD2. Germline CDR1 reads MGHRA; CDR2 reads YSYEKL. This CDR3 contains 17 residues. Losses at the gene ends were 5 bases for V and 4 bases for J; bases not matched to a gene: 7. The chain's CDR3 is CASSKSGLAGVYNEQFF. Written as DNA, the CDR3 is TGCGCCAGCAGCAAATCGGGACTAGCGGGGGTATACAATGAGCAGTTCTTC.

This clone was seen more than once but under ten times. V gene TRBV9 combines with J gene TRBJ1-4, with unresolved D. Deletions cut 5 bases from V and 8 bases from J, with 16 bases between. Germline V lookup: CDR1 SGDLS, CDR2 YYNGEE. The CDR3 sequence is 14 residues long. The CDR3 loop is CASSDGLGLEKLFF. The DNA of the CDR3 is TGTGCCAGCAGTGACGGACTTGGACTCGAAAAACTGTTTTTT.

J is TRBJ2-2 and V is TRBV4-3; D gene ambiguous. The germline V gene encodes CDR1 LGHNA and CDR2 YSLEER. Trimming pared 2 bases from V and 6 bases from J, leaving 16 bases between. The CDR3 covers 16 residues. CDR3 region: CASSQSHRYSAGELFF. The CDR3 coding sequence is TGCGCCAGCAGCCAAAGTCATCGGTATTCCGCCGGGGAGCTGTTTTTT.

J is TRBJ2-7 and V is TRBV4-2; 7 positions agree with TRBD1. Germline V CDR1 and CDR2: LGHNA, YNFKEQ. The V gene end was trimmed by 0 bases and the J gene end by 5 bases; junction bases not matched to a gene: 7. The CDR3 runs to 15 residues. CDR3 coding DNA: TGTGCCAGCAGCCAAGATAACAGGGGTGACGACGAGCAGTACTTC. Protein product: CASSQDNRGDDEQYF.

By proportion, this clone is medium-sized (0.01 to 0.1%). The chain carries TRBV6-5 and TRBJ1-4; 8 bases line up with TRBD1. Germline-derived CDR1 and CDR2 are MNHEY and SVGAGI. With 2 bases clipped from V and 9 bases from J, the junction kept 11 bases outside the gene matches. The CDR3 spans 16 residues. The CDR3 nucleotides read TGTGCCAGCAGTTACCTGCAGACAGGGGCAGATAAAAAACTGTTTTTT. Translated, it gives CASSYLQTGADKKLFF.

This sequence joins TRBV4-3 and TRBJ1-4; 7 nucleotides match TRBD1. CDR1 LGHNA and CDR2 YSLEER come from the germline V gene. J was trimmed by 6 bases and V by 0 bases; bases with no gene match: 4. CDR3 length equals 15 residues. CDR3 sequence: CASSQDRQGDEKLFF. The CDR3 nucleotides are TGCGCCAGCAGCCAAGACCGACAGGGAGATGAAAAACTGTTTTTT.